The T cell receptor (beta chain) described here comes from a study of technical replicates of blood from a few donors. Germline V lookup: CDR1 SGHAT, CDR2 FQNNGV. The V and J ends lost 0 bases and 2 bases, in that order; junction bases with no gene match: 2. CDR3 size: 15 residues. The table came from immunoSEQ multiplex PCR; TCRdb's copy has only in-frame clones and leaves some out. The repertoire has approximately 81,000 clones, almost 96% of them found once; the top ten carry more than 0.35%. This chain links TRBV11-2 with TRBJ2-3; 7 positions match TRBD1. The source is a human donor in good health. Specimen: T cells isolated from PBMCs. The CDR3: CASSLDGTATDTQYF. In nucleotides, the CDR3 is TGTGCCAGCAGCTTAGACGGGACAGCCACAGATACGCAGTATTTT.